The 14 T cell receptor beta chains below were found in one sample sequenced in a study of T cells in Graves' hyperthyroidism and ophthalmopathy. RNA transcripts gave rise to amplified TCR beta CDR3 regions. TCR CDR3 underwent first-round RT-PCR with the HTBI primer set. A single record per CDR3 protein comes from TCRdb applying MiXCR to the multiplex PCR reads. The table has over 200,000 distinct CDR3 sequences, about 16% seen once. The specimen was blood. These receptors came from a middle-aged man with Graves' hyperthyroidism.

This clonotype occurred many times. The chain combines TRBV7-9 with TRBJ2-3; no reliable D call. The V gene lost 6 bases and the J gene lost 6 bases, with 16 bases spanning the gap. Germline CDR1 and CDR2: SEHNR and FQNEAQ (reference sequence). The CDR3 is 14 residues long. This CDR3 reads CASRTGSPEDTQYF. The CDR3 bases are TGTGCCAGCAGGACCGGCTCCCCCGAGGATACGCAGTATTTT. The full variable domain, its missing parts supplied by reference TRBV7-9 and TRBJ2-3, is DTGVSQNPRHKITKRGQNVTFRCDPISEHNRLYWYRQTLGQGPEFLTYFQNEAQLEKSRLLSDRFSAERPKGSFSTLEIQRTEQGDSAMYLCASRTGSPEDTQYFGPGTRLTVL.

This clonotype showed up many times. This sequence joins TRBV7-9 and TRBJ2-5, with 8 bases that match TRBD1. The germline CDR1 and CDR2 sequences are SEHNR and FQNEAQ (reference sequence). V lost 5 bases, J lost 5 bases, and 4 bases stayed unmatched. The CDR3 totals 13 residues. The DNA for the CDR3 is TGTGCCAGCAGCCCAGGGGGCTGGGAGACCCAGTACTTC. This translates into CASSPGGWETQYF.

This clonotype was picked up many times. The gene calls are TRBV7-2 and TRBJ2-7; D ambiguous. The CDR3 extends over 14 amino acids. V was cut by 2 bases and J by 0 bases, with 8 bases left in between. Germline CDR1 and CDR2: SGHTA and FQGNSA. The CDR3 reads CASSLLAASYEQYF. The CDR3 DNA reads as TGTGCCAGCAGCTTATTAGCAGCCTCCTACGAGCAGTACTTC.

The chain carries TRBV7-9 and TRBJ2-6; a possible D gene is TRBD1 (8 bases). Germline assignment: CDR1 SEHNR and CDR2 FQNEAQ (reference sequence). V was clipped by 2 bases and J by 0 bases, with 20 bases between them. The CDR3 has 20 amino acids. CDR3 DNA: TGTGCCAGCAGCTTAAATTGGGGGGGACAGGCAAACTCTGGGGCCAACGTCCTGACTTTC. It translates to CASSLNWGGQANSGANVLTF.

Many counts were recorded for this clonotype. CDR3 sequence (DNA): TGCGCCAGCAGCTTGGACGGGGGGCGAAGCTACGAGCAGTACTTC. This encodes CASSLDGGRSYEQYF. The rearrangement joins TRBV5-1 to TRBJ2-7; possibly TRBD2 for D (7 bases). Trimming shortened V by 0 bases and J by 3 bases, and 13 bases separated the two germline ends. The length of the CDR3 is 15 residues. Germline V gene lookup returns CDR1 SGHRS and CDR2 YFSETQ.

This clonotype was recorded many times. CDR3 sequence: CASSLRQYTEAFF. In nucleotides, the CDR3 is TGTGCCAGCAGCCTCAGACAGTACACTGAAGCTTTCTTT. The V call is TRBV2, the J call TRBJ1-1; perhaps TRBD1 as D (5 bases). V was shortened by 6 bases and J by 3 bases, with 11 bases between the two germline ends. The CDR3 is 13 residues long. Germline V gene sequence: CDR1 SNHLY, CDR2 FYNNEI.

The chain is built from TRBV28 and TRBJ2-1; TRBD2 agrees at 12 bases. There are 15 residues in the CDR3. Germline loops: CDR1 MDHEN, CDR2 SYDVKM. The trim removed 5 bases at V and 3 bases at J, leaving 2 bases unmatched. The CDR3 nucleotides are TGTGCCAGCAGTCCTAGCGGGGGGGTCTACAATGAGCAGTTCTTC. This sequence encodes CASSPSGGVYNEQFF.

The sample holds many counts of this clonotype. The V gene is TRBV27, the J gene TRBJ2-5, with D perhaps TRBD2 (6 bases). V was trimmed by 7 bases and J by 2 bases, leaving 11 bases between them. Germline V gene lookup returns CDR1 MNHEY and CDR2 SMNVEV (reference sequence). The length of the CDR3 is 13 residues. This CDR3 reads CASTRGGQETQYF. For the CDR3, the DNA is TGTGCCAGCACGCGGGGTGGTCAAGAGACCCAGTACTTC.

This clonotype was counted ten times or more. The chain carries TRBV11-2 and TRBJ2-2; 7 nucleotides align to TRBD2. Germline CDR1 and CDR2: SGHAT and FQNNGV. The CDR3 extends over 16 amino acids. The V and J ends lost 5 bases and 2 bases, in that order; junction bases with no gene match: 8. CDR3: CASSPLSGGNTGELFF. CDR3 DNA: TGTGCCAGCAGCCCCCTGTCGGGGGGAAACACCGGGGAGCTGTTTTTT.

In nucleotides, the CDR3 is TGTGCCAGCAGTTACCAGTACCAAGAGACCCAGTACTTC. Protein: CASSYQYQETQYF. The chain recombines TRBV6-5 with TRBJ2-5, with unresolved D. This CDR3 comprises 13 residues. Between the trimmed V and J ends, which lost 2 bases and 0 bases, there was a span of 4 bases. The germline gives CDR1 MNHEY, CDR2 SVGAGI.

This clonotype was observed many times. V and J are TRBV7-2 and TRBJ2-5; D possibly corresponds to TRBD1 (5 bases). The CDR3 has 13 amino acids. V was cut by 2 bases and J by 5 bases, with 9 bases left in between. Germline lookup yields CDR1 SGHTA and CDR2 FQGNSA. CDR3 sequence: CASSLTKGETQYF. CDR3 sequence (DNA): TGTGCCAGCAGCTTAACAAAGGGGGAGACCCAGTACTTC.

Ten or more counts support this clonotype. This chain connects TRBV7-3 to TRBJ1-1; 7 nucleotides line up with TRBD1. Losses at the gene ends were 4 bases for V and 4 bases for J; bases not matched to a gene: 3. Germline values: CDR1 SGHTA, CDR2 FQGTGA. CDR3 length: 13 residues. CDR3 in amino acids: CASSSDRATEAFF. CDR3 coding DNA: TGTGCCAGCAGCTCTGACAGGGCCACTGAAGCTTTCTTT.

This clonotype was picked up a small number of times. The chain employs TRBV4-2 and TRBJ2-5, with D perhaps TRBD1 (6 bases). With 1 base removed from V and 2 bases from J, the gap between germline ends came to 11 bases. CDR3 length: 15 residues. The V gene's germline CDR1 is LGHNA and CDR2 YNFKEQ. CDR3 protein: CASSQVLRGQETQYF. The CDR3 nucleotides are TGTGCCAGCAGCCAAGTATTAAGGGGGCAAGAGACCCAGTACTTC.

The chain has TRBV19 and TRBJ1-2, with D uncertain. Germline CDR1 reads LNHDA; CDR2 reads SQIVND (reference sequence). V dropped 3 bases and J dropped 4 bases, with 9 bases sitting between them. The CDR3 spans 13 residues. CDR3 sequence: CASSISGSYGYTF. The DNA for the CDR3 is TGTGCCAGTAGTATCTCGGGGAGCTATGGCTACACCTTC.